The next 22 T cell receptor beta chains were all read from a single sample in a study of blood T cell repertoires in COVID-19. Some clones are missing from TCRdb's copy, which holds only in-frame ones; the method was immunoSEQ multiplex PCR. The profile covers fewer than 300,000 clones, with approximately 90% appearing a single time and approximately 0.84% taken by the ten largest. The sample consisted of peripheral blood. These receptors all come from a man aged 25-40 years with acute or convalescent COVID-19.

The V and J genes are TRBV7-3 and TRBJ2-6; 10 bases match TRBD1. Germline trimming cut 5 bases from V and 0 bases from J; bases unmatched to any gene: 19. Looked up from germline, CDR1 is SGHTA and CDR2 is FQGTGA. The CDR3 covers 22 residues. This CDR3 reads CASSIAPPGQGLESSGANVLTF. As DNA, the CDR3 is TGTGCCAGCAGCATCGCTCCTCCGGGACAGGGGCTTGAAAGCTCTGGGGCCAACGTCCTGACTTTC.

This sequence joins TRBV5-6 and TRBJ2-7; D possibly corresponds to TRBD1 (5 bases). Germline V gene data show CDR1 as SGHDT and CDR2 as YYEEEE. V was shortened by 5 bases and J by 3 bases, with 12 bases between the two germline ends. The CDR3 runs to 13 residues. The CDR3: CASSVGHLYEQYF. The CDR3 DNA reads TGTGCCAGCAGTGTAGGACACCTCTACGAGCAGTACTTC.

This sequence joins TRBV19 and TRBJ2-3; TRBD1 agrees at 7 bases. There are 16 residues in the CDR3. V dropped 0 bases and J dropped 3; count of bases not matched to a gene: 6. The germline gives CDR1 LNHDA, CDR2 SQIVND (reference sequence). CDR3 sequence: CASSIDGAGGTDTQYF. The CDR3 DNA reads TGTGCCAGTAGTATAGATGGGGCAGGGGGAACAGATACGCAGTATTTT.

This clone was counted a single time. The chain has TRBV29-1 and TRBJ2-5, with D perhaps TRBD2 (5 bases). The CDR3 consists of 14 residues. Germline assignment: CDR1 SQVTM and CDR2 ANQGSEA. V was clipped by 7 bases and J by 5 bases, with 20 bases between them. Written as DNA, the CDR3 is TGCAGCGCCCCCAAAGGGAGCTCCCGGGAGACCCAGTACTTC. Translated, it gives CSAPKGSSRETQYF.

The genes are TRBV5-1 and TRBJ1-2; 7 positions match TRBD1. This CDR3 contains 11 residues. V lost 8 bases, J lost 3 bases, and 1 base stayed unmatched. Germline V gives CDR1 SGHRS, CDR2 YFSETQ. The CDR3 sequence: CASGTDYGYTF. As DNA, the CDR3 is TGCGCCAGTGGGACAGACTATGGCTACACCTTC.

CDR3 bases: TGCGCCAGCAGCCAAGATTCCGAAGAGACCCAGTACTTC. It translates to CASSQDSEETQYF. This chain joins TRBV4-1 and TRBJ2-5; D unresolved. Germline-derived CDR1 and CDR2 are MGHRA and YSYEKL. V lost 0 bases to trimming and J lost 3 bases, with 5 bases between them. This CDR3 contains 13 residues.

The table lists this clone with a few counts. The rearrangement uses TRBV4-1 and TRBJ1-1; D unclear. Trimming pared 0 bases from V and 4 bases from J, leaving 15 bases between. CDR1 and CDR2 (germline): MGHRA, YSYEKL. This CDR3 region has 16 residues. The DNA for the CDR3 is TGCGCCAGCAGCCAAGATTCAGCGCGGCGGGCCACTGAAGCTTTCTTT. This encodes CASSQDSARRATEAFF.

This clone was detected only once. This rearrangement joins TRBV5-5 to TRBJ1-6; possibly TRBD1 for D (6 bases). The V and J ends lost 4 bases and 6 bases respectively, with 17 bases between them. This CDR3 has 16 amino acids. Germline CDR1 SGHKS, CDR2 YYEKEE (reference sequence). As DNA, the CDR3 is TGTGCCAGCAGCCAGACGCCAACAGGGAGTAATTCACCCCTCCACTTT. Its protein is CASSQTPTGSNSPLHF. Looking up the rest from reference TRBV5-5 and TRBJ1-6 gives the full variable domain: DAGVTQSPTHLIKTRGQQVTLRCSPISGHKSVSWYQQVLGQGPQFIFQYYEKEERGRGNFPDRFSARQFPNYSSELNVNALLLGDSALYLCASSQTPTGSNSPLHFGNGTRLTVT.

The V call is TRBV29-1, the J call TRBJ2-3; the D gene is possibly TRBD1 (5 bases). This CDR3 contains 14 residues. Trimming pared 6 bases from V and 1 base from J, leaving 14 bases between. Per the germline V gene, CDR1 is SQVTM and CDR2 is ANQGSEA. DNA of the CDR3: TGCAGCGTCGAGCAGGGTGATGGCACAGATACGCAGTATTTT. This codes for CSVEQGDGTDTQYF.

The chain uses TRBV14 and TRBJ2-2; D is unresolved. The germline V and J ends were trimmed by 3 bases and 4 bases, with 9 bases remaining between them. This CDR3 spans 14 amino acids. Germline-derived CDR1 and CDR2 are SGHDN and FVKESK. Written as DNA, the CDR3 is TGTGCCAGCAGCCAGGCGGTGGCCACCGGGGAGCTGTTTTTT. Amino acids: CASSQAVATGELFF.

J is TRBJ1-2 and V is TRBV7-9; D call uncertain. The V gene's germline CDR1 is SEHNR and CDR2 FQNEAQ (reference sequence). Deletions cut 1 base from V and 3 bases from J, with 12 bases between. The CDR3 covers 15 residues. CDR3 sequence reads: CASSLGYRPYYGYTF. For the CDR3, the DNA is TGTGCCAGCAGCTTAGGTTACAGACCTTACTATGGCTACACCTTC.

V usage is TRBV30 and J usage is TRBJ1-1; D is perhaps TRBD1 (5 bases). V lost 8 bases to trimming and J lost 6 bases, with 16 bases between them. This CDR3 is 12 amino acids long. CDR1 is GTSNPN and CDR2 is SVGIG in the germline V gene (reference sequence). The CDR3 DNA reads as TGTGCCGGGTCCGGGGGGTGGGCTGAAGCTTTCTTT. It codes for CAGSGGWAEAFF.

V usage is TRBV5-8 and J usage is TRBJ2-2; the D gene is possibly TRBD2 (5 bases). The CDR3 totals 15 residues. V was cut by 4 bases and J by 7 bases, with 17 bases left in between. CDR1 SGHTS and CDR2 YDEGEE come from the germline V gene. In nucleotides, the CDR3 is TGTGCCAGCAGCCCCGTTAGGAGGCCAAGCGGGGAGCTGTTTTTT. Translating gives CASSPVRRPSGELFF.

This chain uses TRBV18 with TRBJ2-7; TRBD1 is a possible D gene (6 bases). Trimming took 4 bases from V and 4 from J, leaving 11 bases between them. Germline V gene lookup returns CDR1 KGHSH and CDR2 LQKENI. The CDR3 sequence is 13 residues long. The CDR3 is CASSRQGPYEQYF. CDR3 DNA: TGTGCCAGCTCACGGCAGGGGCCTTACGAGCAGTACTTC. The full variable domain, its missing parts supplied by reference TRBV18 and TRBJ2-7, is NAGVMQNPRHLVRRRGQEARLRCSPMKGHSHVYWYRQLPEEGLKFMVYLQKENIIDESGMPKERFSAEFPKEGPSILRIQQVVRGDSAAYFCASSRQGPYEQYFGPGTRLTVT.

The table lists this clone with a few counts. The chain has TRBV19 and TRBJ1-1; possible D gene TRBD1, 5 bases. Germline V gene sequence: CDR1 LNHDA, CDR2 SQIVND (reference sequence). V was trimmed by 3 bases and J by 0 bases, leaving 8 bases between them. There are 14 residues in the CDR3. DNA of the CDR3: TGTGCCAGTAGTATGCGGGGGGTGAACACTGAAGCTTTCTTT. It specifies CASSMRGVNTEAFF.

The chain combines TRBV6-2 or TRBV6-3 with TRBJ2-5; D not resolved. CDR1 and CDR2 from the germline V gene are MNHEY and SVGEGT. This CDR3 comprises 12 residues. The germline V and J ends were trimmed by 2 bases and 5 bases, with 6 bases remaining between them. CDR3 sequence (DNA): TGTGCCAGCAGTTACGCTAAGGAGACCCAGTACTTC. Translated: CASSYAKETQYF.

This rearrangement joins TRBV7-3 to TRBJ2-3; TRBD2 matches 8 bases. CDR1 and CDR2 from the germline V gene are SGHTA and FQGTGA. The V and J ends lost 8 bases and 4 bases, in that order; junction bases with no gene match: 11. This CDR3 is 15 amino acids long. The CDR3 DNA sequence: TGTGCCAGCCGCGCGGGGGGCGGGAGAGCAGATACGCAGTATTTT. Its translation: CASRAGGGRADTQYF.

This chain uses TRBV27 with TRBJ2-7; 7 nucleotides match TRBD2. The germline CDR1 and CDR2 sequences are MNHEY and SMNVEV (reference sequence). Germline trimming cut 4 bases from V and 7 bases from J; bases unmatched to any gene: 10. CDR3 size: 14 residues. As DNA, the CDR3 is TGTGCCAGCAGTTGGGGGGGGTCGGTGGGAGAGCAGTACTTC. This translates into CASSWGGSVGEQYF.

The chain links TRBV4-1 to TRBJ1-2; 10 bases agree with TRBD1. The CDR3 runs to 16 residues. V was clipped by 2 bases and J by 7 bases; unmatched bases: 10. Germline CDR1 is MGHRA and CDR2 is YSYEKL. As DNA, the CDR3 is TGCGCCAGCAGCCAAACCGGGACAGGGGCGCACCGTGGCTACACCTTC. Translating gives CASSQTGTGAHRGYTF.

This chain links TRBV5-1 with TRBJ2-7; 8 nucleotides align to TRBD1. Germline V gene lookup returns CDR1 SGHRS and CDR2 YFSETQ. The CDR3 length is 15 residues. The trim removed 4 bases at V and 5 bases at J, leaving 11 bases unmatched. The CDR3 bases are TGCGCCAGCAGCCCAATGCTAGGACAGGGCCACGAGCAGTACTTC. The encoded protein is CASSPMLGQGHEQYF.

This clone was picked up one time. V gene TRBV6-1 combines with J gene TRBJ1-5; D is unresolved. CDR1 MNHNS and CDR2 SASEGT come from the germline V gene. Trimming stripped 2 bases from V and 6 bases from J, with 8 bases between. The CDR3 extends over 13 amino acids. Here the CDR3 reads CASSELRVQPQHF. The CDR3 DNA is TGTGCCAGCAGTGAACTGAGGGTTCAGCCCCAGCATTTT.

The rearrangement links TRBV7-9 to TRBJ1-4; no firm D call. Germline CDR1 and CDR2: SEHNR and FQNEAQ (reference sequence). The CDR3 is 14 residues long. V was shortened by 2 bases and J by 6 bases, with 10 bases between the two germline ends. CDR3 amino acids: CASSLLGSYEKLFF. CDR3 DNA: TGTGCCAGCAGCTTATTGGGGAGTTATGAAAAACTGTTTTTT.